This T cell receptor (beta chain) emerged from a study of T cell changes during pregnancy in multiple sclerosis. The protocol was immunoSEQ multiplex PCR, while the TCRdb copy is restricted to in-frame clones and leaves out a portion. This sample yields about 79,000 clones, of which just over 90% are seen a single time; around 0.5% belongs to the top ten. The clonotype comes from a female donor with multiple sclerosis, enrolled in a pregnancy study. The sample here was CD4+ T cells from peripheral blood mononuclear cells, taken in the second trimester of pregnancy.

CDR3 DNA: TGTGCCAGCAGCTTAGCGATGAGGACCGGGGAGCTGTTTTTT. Translating it yields CASSLAMRTGELFF. The rearrangement joins TRBV7-2 to TRBJ2-2; D is unresolved. Germline CDR1 SGHTA, CDR2 FQGNSA. The CDR3 extends over 14 amino acids. Trimming left V 0 bases short and J 5 bases short, with 7 bases between.